Following are 19 T cell receptor beta chains from one sample sequenced in a study of blood T cell repertoires in COVID-19. Libraries were prepared by immunoSEQ multiplex PCR; TCRdb keeps only in-frame clonotypes and omits some of them. The sample lists more than 150,000 clones, around nine tenths occurring once. Sequencing was carried out using peripheral blood. Every receptor here comes from a woman between 65 and 79 years old with COVID-19, enrolled during active disease.

The chain couples TRBV24-1 to TRBJ1-2; perhaps TRBD1 as D (5 bases). Trimming pared 4 bases from V and 4 bases from J, leaving 12 bases between. This CDR3 region has 14 residues. Per the germline V gene, CDR1 is KGHDR and CDR2 is SFDVKD. This CDR3 reads CATSEGGQGYGYTF. In DNA form, the CDR3 reads TGTGCCACCAGTGAAGGTGGGCAGGGCTATGGCTACACCTTC.

V and J are TRBV6-2 or TRBV6-3 and TRBJ1-1; no firm D call. The CDR3 sequence is 12 residues long. V dropped 4 bases and J dropped 4 bases, with 7 bases sitting between them. Looked up from germline, CDR1 is MNHEY and CDR2 is SVGEGT. As DNA, the CDR3 is TGTGCCAGCAGTTCCATCCCCACTGAAGCTTTCTTT. The encoded protein is CASSSIPTEAFF.

The V and J genes are TRBV6-5 and TRBJ1-5, with D hard to call. Germline V gives CDR1 MNHEY, CDR2 SVGAGI. This CDR3 has 12 residues. With 6 bases removed from V and 4 bases from J, the gap between germline ends came to 7 bases. For the CDR3, the DNA is TGTGCCAGCAGGTCGGGGAATCAGCCCCAGCATTTT. Translating gives CASRSGNQPQHF.

This chain joins TRBV3-1 (or the pseudogene TRBV3-2) and TRBJ2-7; TRBD1 aligns across 9 bases. The CDR3 is 16 amino acids. With 2 bases clipped from V and 2 bases from J, the junction kept 7 bases outside the gene matches. Germline V gene data show CDR1 as LGHDT and CDR2 as YNNKEL (reference sequence). CDR3 DNA sequence: TGTGCCAGCAGCCAATACAGGGGGCGCTGGCCCTACGAGCAGTACTTC. Translated: CASSQYRGRWPYEQYF.

This sequence joins TRBV9 and TRBJ2-6; 12 nucleotides align to TRBD1. Unmatched junction bases numbered 5, after V lost 3 bases and J lost 4 bases. The germline V gene has CDR1 SGDLS and CDR2 YYNGEE. The CDR3 covers 17 residues. CDR3 sequence: CASSGGQGASGANVLTF. In DNA form, the CDR3 reads TGTGCCAGCAGCGGGGGACAGGGGGCGTCAGGGGCCAACGTCCTGACTTTC.

Note on this clone: Other nucleotide sequences from this sample produce the same CDR3. The rearrangement joins TRBV11-3 to TRBJ1-1; D ambiguous. The germline V gene has CDR1 SGHNT and CDR2 YENEEA. The CDR3 covers 14 residues. Trimming pared 2 bases from V and 1 base from J, leaving 8 bases between. CDR3 loop: CASSLLSENTEAFF. CDR3 DNA: TGTGCCAGCAGCTTACTTTCAGAGAACACTGAAGCTTTCTTT.

This chain joins TRBV28 and TRBJ1-1; TRBD1 matches 7 bases. This CDR3 is 15 amino acids long. CDR1 and CDR2 (germline): MDHEN, SYDVKM. V shed 2 bases and J 4 bases; nucleotides not matched to a gene: 7. CDR3 DNA: TGTGCCAGCAGTTTAGAGGGGGCGCCAGGCACTGAAGCTTTCTTT. This encodes CASSLEGAPGTEAFF. The whole variable domain, filled in from reference TRBV28 and TRBJ1-1, reads DVKVTQSSRYLVKRTGEKVFLECVQDMDHENMFWYRQDPGLGLRLIYFSYDVKMKEKGDIPEGYSVSREKKERFSLILESASTNQTSMYLCASSLEGAPGTEAFFGQGTRLTVV.

The rearrangement joins TRBV6-5 to TRBJ2-2; 7 bases line up with TRBD2. Germline V gives CDR1 MNHEY, CDR2 SVGAGI. The CDR3 extends over 16 amino acids. V gave up 0 bases and J gave up 6 bases; unmatched junction bases: 7. CDR3 bases: TGTGCCAGCAGTTACTCGATTCGGGGAGGGGCCGGGGAGCTGTTTTTT. Translating it yields CASSYSIRGGAGELFF.

The J gene is TRBJ2-7, the V gene TRBV7-3; a possible D gene is TRBD1 (6 bases). CDR1 is SGHTA, CDR2 FQGTGA, per germline. Trimming removed 5 bases from V and 2 bases from J, with 16 bases in between. The CDR3 is 15 amino acids. In DNA form, the CDR3 reads TGTGCCAGCAGCATAGCCTTTGGACAGCCCTACGAGCAGTACTTC. Residues: CASSIAFGQPYEQYF.

CDR3 protein: CASSSTGGFYGYTF. As DNA, the CDR3 is TGTGCCAGCAGCTCCACAGGGGGATTTTATGGCTACACCTTC. J is TRBJ1-2 and V is TRBV11-3, with 8 bases fitting TRBD1. V trimming: 4 bases; J trimming: 5 bases; junction bases outside the gene matches: 6. This CDR3 contains 14 residues. Germline CDR1 reads SGHNT; CDR2 reads YENEEA.

The CDR3 sequence: CAWGGETEAFF. CDR3 nucleotides: TGTGCCTGGGGAGGGGAGACTGAAGCTTTCTTT. V and J are TRBV30 and TRBJ1-1; D may be TRBD1 (5 bases). The germline CDR1 and CDR2 sequences are GTSNPN and SVGIG (reference sequence). This CDR3 is 11 amino acids long. The V end was cut by 5 bases, the J end by 5 bases, with 9 bases between.

This clone was picked up one time. CDR3 protein: CASSQASRQGRGQFF. DNA of the CDR3: TGTGCCAGCAGTCAGGCGAGCAGACAGGGGAGGGGGCAGTTCTTC. The chain combines TRBV28 with TRBJ2-1; maybe TRBD1 (8 bases). V was pared by 5 bases and J by 12 bases, with 23 bases between. Per germline, CDR1 MDHEN and CDR2 SYDVKM. This CDR3 has 15 amino acids.

The chain links TRBV5-4 to TRBJ1-2, with 12 bases that match TRBD1. The junction had 8 bases not matched to a gene; V was cut back by 4 bases and J by 7 bases. The CDR3 spans 15 residues. Germline V lookup: CDR1 SGHNT, CDR2 YYREEE (reference sequence). The CDR3 sequence is CASSRAGQGALGYTF. DNA for the CDR3: TGTGCCAGCAGCCGTGCGGGACAGGGGGCGCTTGGCTACACCTTC.

The gene calls are TRBV5-8 and TRBJ2-7; TRBD2 is a possible D gene (6 bases). Germline V gives CDR1 SGHTS, CDR2 YDEGEE. The V end was cut by 7 bases, the J end by 7 bases, with 18 bases between. CDR3 length: 13 residues. The CDR3: CASELRAGGEQYF. DNA for the CDR3: TGTGCCAGCGAGTTGCGGGCTGGAGGGGAGCAGTACTTC.

The chain joins TRBV27 to TRBJ2-7; no firm D call. The ends were cut back, 3 bases at V and 3 bases at J, with 9 bases in the middle. The germline gives CDR1 MNHEY, CDR2 SMNVEV (reference sequence). The CDR3 has 13 residues. For the CDR3, the DNA is TGTGCCAGCAGTTTTATTCCCAGCTACGAGCAGTACTTC. Protein product: CASSFIPSYEQYF.

The V and J genes are TRBV5-4 and TRBJ2-1; possibly TRBD2 for D (5 bases). V lost 3 bases, J lost 7 bases, and 11 bases lay in between. The CDR3 is 13 residues long. Germline V gene sequence: CDR1 SGHNT, CDR2 YYREEE (reference sequence). This CDR3 is CASSSDWLNEQFF. In DNA, the CDR3 is TGTGCCAGCAGCTCGGACTGGCTTAATGAGCAGTTCTTC.

The chain uses TRBV27 and TRBJ1-5, with a possible D match to TRBD1 (6 bases). V shed 5 bases and J shed 9 bases, with 17 bases lying between them. The CDR3 is 14 residues long. The germline CDR1 and CDR2 sequences are MNHEY and SMNVEV (reference sequence). The CDR3 DNA is TGTGCCAGCAGTCTGAGACAGGCTATATGGCCCCAGCATTTT. Its translation is CASSLRQAIWPQHF.

This rearrangement joins TRBV30 to TRBJ1-4, with TRBD1 identical over 8 bases. V gave up 2 bases and J gave up 8 bases; unmatched junction bases: 7. Germline V CDR1 and CDR2: GTSNPN, SVGIG (reference sequence). The CDR3 runs to 14 residues. CDR3 loop: CAWSRTGRWEKLFF. CDR3 in DNA: TGTGCCTGGAGTCGGACAGGGCGGTGGGAAAAACTGTTTTTT.

The chain combines TRBV27 with TRBJ1-4, with 9 positions matching TRBD1. V shed 7 bases and J 5 bases; nucleotides not matched to a gene: 5. The CDR3 totals 14 residues. Looked up from germline, CDR1 is MNHEY and CDR2 is SMNVEV (reference sequence). The CDR3 coding sequence is TGTGCCAGCAAAAGGGGGACAGGGAATGAAAAACTGTTTTTT. Translated: CASKRGTGNEKLFF.